Listed here are 6 T cell receptor beta chains from one sample, sequenced in a study of graft-versus-host responses after intestinal transplantation. Profiling relied on immunoSEQ multiplex PCR, and the TCRdb table lists in-frame clones only, not all of them. The data contain about 25,000 clones, approximately 95% of them singletons. Specimen: PBMCs, collected 18 days after transplant. The receptors here all came from a human patient who received an intestinal transplant, so some T cells may come from the graft donor.

This clone was counted between two and nine times. The CDR3, as DNA: TGTGCCAGCAGCCCAGGCAGGACCTACGAGCAGTACTTC. Protein: CASSPGRTYEQYF. The rearrangement uses TRBV7-9 and TRBJ2-7; D remains ambiguous. This CDR3 is built from 13 residues. Germline loops: CDR1 SEHNR, CDR2 FQNEAQ (reference sequence). V lost 5 bases, J lost 2 bases, and 10 bases lay in between.

The chain couples TRBV6-6 to TRBJ1-1; maybe TRBD1 (6 bases). V was shortened by 6 bases and J by 0 bases, with 8 bases between the two germline ends. Germline values: CDR1 MNHNY, CDR2 SVGAGI (reference sequence). The CDR3 spans 13 residues. Here the CDR3 reads CASRDRLNTEAFF. The CDR3, as DNA: TGTGCCAGCAGGGACAGACTGAACACTGAAGCTTTCTTT.

The chain carries TRBV5-6 and TRBJ2-7; D remains ambiguous. The germline CDR1 and CDR2 sequences are SGHDT and YYEEEE. Between the trimmed V and J ends, which lost 3 bases and 3 bases, there was a span of 13 bases. The CDR3 length is 14 residues. The CDR3 loop reads CASSSLGDVYEQYF. DNA of the CDR3: TGTGCCAGCAGCTCCCTAGGCGACGTCTACGAGCAGTACTTC.

The chain combines TRBV6-1 with TRBJ1-1; tentative D call: TRBD1 (5 bases). Deletions cut 2 bases from V and 4 bases from J, with 11 bases between. CDR1 MNHNS and CDR2 SASEGT come from the germline V gene. This CDR3 is 14 amino acids long. The CDR3 bases are TGTGCCAGCAGTGAATCCAGGGAGGCCACTGAAGCTTTCTTT. Translating gives CASSESREATEAFF.

CDR3 loop: CASSHGGPPNEQYF. Written as DNA, the CDR3 is TGCGCCAGCAGCCATGGGGGACCCCCCAACGAGCAGTACTTC. The chain has TRBV4-1 and TRBJ2-7; tentatively, D is TRBD1 or TRBD2 (5 bases each). Germline V gene sequence: CDR1 MGHRA, CDR2 YSYEKL. This CDR3 is built from 14 residues. With 3 bases removed from V and 5 bases from J, the gap between germline ends came to 14 bases.

This clone appeared a few times. The CDR3 DNA reads as TGTGCCAGCAGCCAGCAGAATTCACCCCTCCACTTT. Protein sequence: CASSQQNSPLHF. The rearrangement links TRBV7-9 to TRBJ1-6; unclear D gene. The CDR3 contains 12 residues. V lost 5 bases, J lost 7 bases, and 6 bases lay in between. The germline gives CDR1 SEHNR, CDR2 FQNEAQ (reference sequence).